The next 30 T cell receptor beta chains were all read from a single sample in a study of blood T cell repertoires in COVID-19. Generated by immunoSEQ multiplex PCR, the TCRdb table keeps only in-frame clones and is missing some. The data show around 81,000 clones, about 80% seen once. Sequences were obtained from peripheral blood. These receptors were taken from a man at least 80 years old with acute or convalescent COVID-19.

The rearrangement uses TRBV13 and TRBJ2-7; 9 positions agree with TRBD2. Trimming took 1 base from V and 5 from J; bases not matched to a gene: 6. CDR3 size: 15 residues. Per germline, CDR1 PRHDT and CDR2 FYEKMQ (reference sequence). CDR3 region: CASSLAGLAGNEQYF. Here the CDR3 DNA reads TGTGCCAGCAGCTTAGCCGGCCTAGCGGGAAACGAGCAGTACTTC. The full variable domain, rest sourced from reference TRBV13 and TRBJ2-7, is AAGVIQSPRHLIKEKRETATLKCYPIPRHDTVYWYQQGPGQDPQFLISFYEKMQSDKGSIPDRFSAQQFSDYHSELNMSSLELGDSALYFCASSLAGLAGNEQYFGPGTRLTVT.

The chain combines TRBV6-5 with TRBJ1-6, with TRBD1 identical over 7 bases. V shed 6 bases, J shed 4 bases, and the junction held 6 bases outside the gene matches. Germline V CDR1 and CDR2: MNHEY, SVGAGI. The CDR3 spans 15 residues. CDR3 residues: CASSRGTVYNSPLHF. Written as DNA, the CDR3 is TGTGCCAGCAGCCGCGGGACAGTTTATAATTCACCCCTCCACTTT.

The gene calls are TRBV6-2 or TRBV6-3 and TRBJ2-3; 8 nucleotides agree with TRBD1. Germline V gene data show CDR1 as MNHEY and CDR2 as SVGEGT. The V segment lost 6 bases and the J segment 4 bases; nucleotides outside the gene matches: 6. The CDR3 runs to 14 residues. The CDR3 spells CASSLQGAPDTQYF. CDR3 in DNA: TGTGCCAGCAGCCTTCAGGGGGCGCCAGATACGCAGTATTTT.

A remark on this clone: Within the sample, other DNA sequences also encode this same CDR3. The chain joins TRBV11-2 to TRBJ2-1, with D possibly TRBD2 on 6 matching bases. V lost 1 base, J lost 1 base, and 8 bases lay in between. Germline CDR1 SGHAT, CDR2 FQNNGV. The CDR3 contains 15 residues. The CDR3 loop reads CASSLAGSSYNEQFF. As DNA, the CDR3 is TGTGCCAGCAGCTTAGCCGGGAGTTCCTACAATGAGCAGTTCTTC. Filled out from reference TRBV11-2 and TRBJ2-1, the complete variable domain reads EAGVAQSPRYKIIEKRQSVAFWCNPISGHATLYWYQQILGQGPKLLIQFQNNGVVDDSQLPKDRFSAERLKGVDSTLKIQPAKLEDSAVYLCASSLAGSSYNEQFFGPGTRLTVL.

The chain couples TRBV25-1 to TRBJ2-3; TRBD2 agrees at 9 bases. The CDR3 has 15 residues. From germline, CDR1 is MGHDK and CDR2 SYGVNS. J lost 2 bases, V lost 4 bases, and 4 bases had no gene match. The CDR3 DNA follows: TGTGCCAGCAGTGTTCAGCGGGGGGTCACAGATACGCAGTATTTT. As protein: CASSVQRGVTDTQYF.

The chain links TRBV19 to TRBJ1-1, with 7 bases fitting TRBD1. The CDR3 covers 16 residues. V shed 8 bases and J 1 base; nucleotides not matched to a gene: 13. CDR1 is LNHDA and CDR2 is SQIVND in the germline V gene (reference sequence). CDR3 in amino acids: CASAIRAGTANTEAFF. The CDR3 region has the DNA TGTGCCAGTGCAATTAGGGCCGGGACAGCGAACACTGAAGCTTTCTTT. The whole variable domain, remainder taken from reference TRBV19 and TRBJ1-1, is DGGITQSPKYLFRKEGQNVTLSCEQNLNHDAMYWYRQDPGQGLRLIYYSQIVNDFQKGDIAEGYSVSREKKESFPLTVTSAQKNPTAFYLCASAIRAGTANTEAFFGQGTRLTVV.

V is TRBV5-1 and J is TRBJ2-7, with TRBD2 matching over 7 bases. The J segment lost 7 bases and the V segment lost 2 bases, leaving 12 bases of the junction unmatched. The CDR3 contains 15 residues. Per the germline V gene, CDR1 is SGHRS and CDR2 is YFSETQ. The CDR3 loop is CASSFIGEGREEQYF. The CDR3 bases are TGCGCCAGCAGCTTTATAGGGGAGGGCCGGGAAGAGCAGTACTTC.

The table lists this clone with a few counts. The chain links TRBV11-2 to TRBJ2-7; possibly TRBD2 for D (5 bases). Germline CDR1 reads SGHAT; CDR2 reads FQNNGV. V lost 1 base to trimming and J lost 4 bases, with 14 bases between them. CDR3 length: 15 residues. CDR3 amino acids: CASSLGRGTGYEQYF. CDR3 sequence (DNA): TGTGCCAGCAGCTTAGGGCGAGGTACGGGATACGAGCAGTACTTC.

The CDR3 region has the DNA TGTGCCAGCACCTTTAACTCTGAAGCTTTCTTT. Residues: CASTFNSEAFF. The chain is built from TRBV5-4 and TRBJ1-1; D call uncertain. This CDR3 spans 11 amino acids. Germline CDR1 reads SGHNT; CDR2 reads YYREEE (reference sequence). V lost 6 bases and J 6 bases, leaving 9 bases between the germline ends.

The chain is built from TRBV12-5 and TRBJ2-3, with 12 bases fitting TRBD2. V trimming: 5 bases; J trimming: 0 bases; junction bases outside the gene matches: 3. The germline V gene has CDR1 LGHNT and CDR2 FRNRAP. This CDR3 is built from 16 residues. Written as DNA, the CDR3 is TGTGCTAGTGGTCAAGGACTAGCGGGGAGCACAGATACGCAGTATTTT. Residues: CASGQGLAGSTDTQYF.

The chain links TRBV7-9 to TRBJ2-1, with TRBD2 matching 13 bases. The CDR3 runs 14 residues. The V gene's germline CDR1 is SEHNR and CDR2 FQNEAQ (reference sequence). After removal of 3 bases from V and 8 bases from J, the junction contained 1 base not matched to a gene. CDR3 nucleotide sequence: TGTGCCAGCAGCTTCGGGACTAGCGGGGATGAGCAGTTCTTC. This translates into CASSFGTSGDEQFF.

The rearrangement links TRBV9 to TRBJ1-1, with D unclear. The CDR3 is 15 amino acids. V was clipped by 0 bases and J by 0 bases, with 9 bases between them. CDR1 and CDR2 (germline): SGDLS, YYNGEE. As DNA, the CDR3 is TGTGCCAGCAGCGTAGTACCAGATATGAACACTGAAGCTTTCTTT. It specifies CASSVVPDMNTEAFF.

The rearrangement joins TRBV5-8 to TRBJ1-6; weak D call: TRBD1 (6 bases). The CDR3 is made up of 16 amino acids. Trimming took 5 bases from V and 4 from J, leaving 16 bases between them. Germline CDR1 and CDR2: SGHTS and YDEGEE. CDR3 loop: CASRKTGHEYNSPLHF. The CDR3 coding sequence is TGTGCCAGCAGAAAAACAGGGCACGAATATAATTCACCCCTCCACTTT. The variable domain in full, with the rest retrieved from reference TRBV5-8 and TRBJ1-6, is EAGVTQSPTHLIKTRGQQATLRCSPISGHTSVYWYQQALGLGLQFLLWYDEGEERNRGNFPPRFSGRQFPNYSSELNVNALELEDSALYLCASRKTGHEYNSPLHFGNGTRLTVT.

The V and J genes are TRBV7-8 and TRBJ1-1, with 7 positions matching TRBD1. Germline lookup yields CDR1 SGHVS and CDR2 FQNEAQ. V dropped 5 bases and J dropped 7; count of bases not matched to a gene: 10. This CDR3 region has 14 residues. The CDR3 nucleotides read TGTGCCAGCAGCCCGGGACAGCACATAAGTGAAGCTTTCTTT. Translated: CASSPGQHISEAFF.

This rearrangement joins TRBV19 to TRBJ2-7; perhaps TRBD2 as D (5 bases). This CDR3 spans 14 amino acids. Germline V CDR1 and CDR2: LNHDA, SQIVND (reference sequence). V gave up 4 bases and J gave up 2 bases, with 12 bases separating them. The CDR3 coding sequence is TGTGCCAGTAGTACCCTCATGGGAGCCTACGAGCAGTACTTC. It yields the protein CASSTLMGAYEQYF.

The chain employs TRBV6-2 or TRBV6-3 and TRBJ2-7; 8 bases agree with TRBD1. Germline V gene sequence: CDR1 MNHEY, CDR2 SVGEGT. The trim removed 0 bases at V and 6 bases at J, leaving 7 bases unmatched. The CDR3 is made up of 15 amino acids. The CDR3 DNA reads as TGTGCCAGCAGTTACTCGAATCAGGGGGCCAGCGAGCAGTACTTC. Its translation: CASSYSNQGASEQYF.

The V gene is TRBV7-9, the J gene TRBJ2-3; the match to TRBD1 covers 9 bases. The CDR3 is 17 amino acids. With V trimmed by 2 bases and J by 1 base, 7 bases remained unmatched. The germline CDR1 and CDR2 sequences are SEHNR and FQNEAQ (reference sequence). CDR3 coding DNA: TGTGCCAGCAGCTTAAGGCAACAGGGGGCTGGCACAGATACGCAGTATTTT. Translating it yields CASSLRQQGAGTDTQYF. Complete variable domain (other parts from reference TRBV7-9 and TRBJ2-3): DTGVSQNPRHKITKRGQNVTFRCDPISEHNRLYWYRQTLGQGPEFLTYFQNEAQLEKSRLLSDRFSAERPKGSFSTLEIQRTEQGDSAMYLCASSLRQQGAGTDTQYFGPGTRLTVL.

V and J are TRBV19 and TRBJ2-3, with 7 bases fitting TRBD1. Germline V gene sequence: CDR1 LNHDA, CDR2 SQIVND (reference sequence). The CDR3 runs 14 residues. V dropped 3 bases and J dropped 5; count of bases not matched to a gene: 5. The CDR3 loop is CASSIGTAKDTQYF. In DNA form, the CDR3 reads TGTGCCAGTAGTATCGGGACAGCGAAAGATACGCAGTATTTT.

The chain links TRBV4-1 to TRBJ1-1; possible D gene TRBD1, 5 bases. CDR3 length: 16 residues. Looked up from germline, CDR1 is MGHRA and CDR2 is YSYEKL. Trimming shortened V by 3 bases and J by 4 bases, and 18 bases separated the two germline ends. CDR3 protein: CASSQRVGPGGTEAFF. The DNA for the CDR3 is TGCGCCAGCAGCCAGAGAGTCGGCCCCGGGGGCACTGAAGCTTTCTTT.

V is TRBV7-2 and J is TRBJ2-2; D is possibly TRBD1 (6 bases). V was trimmed by 1 base and J by 6 bases, leaving 6 bases between them. This CDR3 is built from 13 residues. CDR1 and CDR2 (germline): SGHTA, FQGNSA. The CDR3 DNA sequence: TGTGCCAGCAGCTTAGACAGGGCCGGGGAGCTGTTTTTT. Amino acids: CASSLDRAGELFF.

In nucleotides, the CDR3 is TGTGCCAGCAGCTTAAGGGACAGGGGGACTGAAGCTTTCTTT. Translation: CASSLRDRGTEAFF. The chain uses TRBV7-2 and TRBJ1-1; 11 bases line up with TRBD1. The CDR3 runs 14 residues. Trimming took 2 bases from V and 5 from J; bases not matched to a gene: 1. The germline CDR1 and CDR2 sequences are SGHTA and FQGNSA.

The chain combines TRBV6-5 with TRBJ2-7, with D tentatively TRBD2 (6 bases). This CDR3 is built from 15 residues. In germline, CDR1 is MNHEY, CDR2 SVGAGI. With 8 bases removed from V and 6 bases from J, the gap between germline ends came to 23 bases. The CDR3 spells CASRTRESTRSEQYF. The CDR3 DNA is TGTGCCAGCCGGACGAGGGAATCGACTAGATCCGAGCAGTACTTC.

This sequence joins TRBV5-1 and TRBJ1-6, with D possibly being TRBD1 (6 bases). Germline CDR1 and CDR2: SGHRS and YFSETQ. V dropped 2 bases and J dropped 8 bases, with 8 bases sitting between them. The CDR3 runs to 13 residues. The CDR3 here is CASSFSGDSPLHF. The CDR3 DNA reads TGCGCCAGCAGCTTCTCAGGGGATTCACCCCTCCACTTT.

The chain has TRBV27 and TRBJ2-7; 7 positions match TRBD2. Germline loops: CDR1 MNHEY, CDR2 SMNVEV (reference sequence). V shed 7 bases, J shed 0 bases, and the junction held 3 bases outside the gene matches. The CDR3 has 13 amino acids. In DNA, the CDR3 is TGTGCCAGCATCGGGGGGAACTCCTACGAGCAGTACTTC. This encodes CASIGGNSYEQYF.

The chain carries TRBV4-3 and TRBJ2-3; perhaps TRBD2 as D (6 bases). The CDR3 is made up of 15 amino acids. Germline lookup yields CDR1 LGHNA and CDR2 YSLEER. V lost 2 bases and J 0 bases, leaving 9 bases between the germline ends. CDR3 sequence (DNA): TGCGCCAGCAGCCAACAACGGGGGAGCACAGATACGCAGTATTTT. Translated, it gives CASSQQRGSTDTQYF.

In this sample, this clone turned up a few times. The chain has TRBV19 and TRBJ2-2, with 8 nucleotides matching TRBD1. Germline lookup yields CDR1 LNHDA and CDR2 SQIVND (reference sequence). The CDR3 runs 13 residues. Trimming cost V 10 bases and J 7 bases; bases outside gene matches: 8. CDR3: CATQGQGIGELFF. The CDR3 DNA is TGTGCCACCCAAGGACAGGGAATCGGGGAGCTGTTTTTT.

The count of this clone is one. The J gene is TRBJ2-3, the V gene TRBV28, with TRBD1 identical over 8 bases. Germline V lookup: CDR1 MDHEN, CDR2 SYDVKM. The CDR3 is made up of 15 amino acids. Trimming at V came to 6 bases and at J to 2 bases, leaving 7 bases not matched to a gene. CDR3 protein: CASRPQGANTDTQYF. The CDR3 DNA reads TGTGCCAGCAGGCCCCAGGGGGCGAACACAGATACGCAGTATTTT.

The chain recombines TRBV5-1 with TRBJ2-1; D remains unclear. CDR1 SGHRS and CDR2 YFSETQ come from the germline V gene. This CDR3 is 15 amino acids long. V was trimmed by 4 bases and J by 0 bases, leaving 11 bases between them. The CDR3 protein is CASSPQNSSYNEQFF. CDR3 nucleotides: TGCGCCAGCAGCCCCCAGAACAGCTCCTACAATGAGCAGTTCTTC.

The chain combines TRBV5-4 with TRBJ2-1, with a weak D call TRBD2 (6 bases). V lost 0 bases and J lost 8, with 12 bases in between. CDR1 is SGHNT, CDR2 YYREEE, per germline (reference sequence). The CDR3 has 14 amino acids. CDR3 protein: CASSLDRASDEQFF. CDR3 DNA: TGTGCCAGCAGCTTGGATAGGGCTAGCGATGAGCAGTTCTTC.

The CDR3 protein is CASSYGSIGDIQYF. The CDR3 DNA reads as TGTGCCAGCAGCTATGGGTCAATAGGGGACATTCAGTACTTC. The rearrangement joins TRBV6-5 to TRBJ2-4, with D possibly matching TRBD1 (5 bases). Germline loops: CDR1 MNHEY, CDR2 SVGAGI. Trimming stripped 6 bases from V and 8 bases from J, with 17 bases between. The CDR3 loop spans 14 amino acids.